A single sample gave rise to the 8 T cell receptor beta chains below, sequenced in a study of T cell responses to AZD1222 COVID-19 vaccine. Sequencing was performed with immunoSEQ multiplex PCR; in TCRdb, only in-frame clones are kept and a portion is missing. Of 95,000 to 100,000 clones in the sample, about nine tenths are singletons; the top ten hold approximately 16%. The sample in question was peripheral blood, obtained 28 days after the second AZD1222 dose. These receptors originate from an adult who received the AZD1222 COVID-19 vaccine.

This chain uses TRBV25-1 with TRBJ2-1; the D is unclear. V was pared by 2 bases and J by 0 bases, with 8 bases between. The germline V gene encodes CDR1 MGHDK and CDR2 SYGVNS. CDR3 size: 15 residues. The CDR3 region has the DNA TGTGCCAGCAGTGAAAAGGCGGCCTCCTACAATGAGCAGTTCTTC. Residues: CASSEKAASYNEQFF.

This clone was seen just once. The V and J genes are TRBV12-3 or TRBV12-4 and TRBJ2-3; no reliable D call. This CDR3 spans 12 amino acids. Trimming pared 5 bases from V and 1 base from J, leaving 4 bases between. The CDR3 reads CASSPRTDTQYF. CDR3 in DNA: TGTGCCAGCAGTCCCCGCACAGATACGCAGTATTTT.

V gene TRBV7-9 combines with J gene TRBJ1-1; maybe TRBD1 (5 bases). V dropped 4 bases and J dropped 2 bases, with 8 bases sitting between them. This CDR3 contains 13 residues. Germline loops: CDR1 SEHNR, CDR2 FQNEAQ (reference sequence). The CDR3 DNA reads as TGTGCCAGCAGCTGGGACCCTAACACTGAAGCTTTCTTT. Protein sequence: CASSWDPNTEAFF.

This rearrangement joins TRBV5-6 to TRBJ2-2, with 7 bases lining up with TRBD1. The CDR3 is 15 amino acids. V lost 6 bases, J lost 3 bases, and 8 bases stayed unmatched. Looked up from germline, CDR1 is SGHDT and CDR2 is YYEEEE. The CDR3 sequence is CASIEQGRDTGELFF. CDR3 nucleotides: TGTGCCAGCATAGAACAGGGGCGAGACACCGGGGAGCTGTTTTTT.

This chain connects TRBV9 to TRBJ1-1; weak D call: TRBD1 (5 bases). CDR3 length: 13 residues. Germline CDR1 reads SGDLS; CDR2 reads YYNGEE. V lost 2 bases, J lost 4 bases, and 9 bases lay in between. Here the CDR3 DNA reads TGTGCCAGCAGCGTTGGGGCAGCCACTGAAGCTTTCTTT. Protein product: CASSVGAATEAFF.

The V gene is TRBV10-3, the J gene TRBJ1-2, with D perhaps TRBD1 (6 bases). V lost 5 bases and J 1 base, leaving 17 bases between the germline ends. The CDR3 has 16 amino acids. Germline CDR1 is ENHRY and CDR2 is SYGVKD. The CDR3 here is CAISPTGKDFNYGYTF. The CDR3 nucleotides read TGTGCCATCAGTCCAACAGGGAAGGATTTTAACTATGGCTACACCTTC.

The CDR3 here is CASSTRLAASGDTQYF. DNA of the CDR3: TGTGCCAGCAGCACTAGACTAGCTGCATCAGGAGATACGCAGTATTTT. V is TRBV7-8 and J is TRBJ2-3; 7 positions match TRBD2. This CDR3 contains 16 residues. The trim removed 5 bases at V and 5 bases at J, leaving 13 bases unmatched. CDR1 and CDR2 from the germline V gene are SGHVS and FQNEAQ.

The V call is TRBV19, the J call TRBJ2-5, with 9 bases matching TRBD2. V lost 5 bases to trimming and J lost 3 bases; unmatched junction nucleotides: 10. The CDR3 has 16 amino acids. CDR1 and CDR2 (germline): LNHDA, SQIVND (reference sequence). CDR3 residues: CASSPSSGVGEETQYF. The CDR3 nucleotides are TGTGCCAGTAGTCCGTCTAGCGGGGTCGGGGAAGAGACCCAGTACTTC.